This TCR beta chain stems from a study of blood T cell repertoires in COVID-19. Study-wide background: Samples taken during acute and convalescent COVID-19 were collected in the United States, Italy and Spain.

Trimming left V 7 bases short and J 10 bases short, with 11 bases between. The CDR3 spans 12 residues. Germline V gives CDR1 MDHEN, CDR2 SYDVKM. Sequenced by immunoSEQ multiplex PCR; TCRdb stores in-frame clones only, minus some. The sample contains about 120,000 clones, 84% of which appear only once. Sample: PBMCs or T cells enriched from blood (not recorded which). The chain employs TRBV28 and TRBJ1-6, with TRBD1 as a possible D gene (6 bases). The sequence was obtained from a woman in her twenties or thirties who had recovered from COVID-19. CDR3 DNA sequence: TGTGCCAGCAACCTCAGGGGATCACCCCTCCACTTT. This gives the protein CASNLRGSPLHF.